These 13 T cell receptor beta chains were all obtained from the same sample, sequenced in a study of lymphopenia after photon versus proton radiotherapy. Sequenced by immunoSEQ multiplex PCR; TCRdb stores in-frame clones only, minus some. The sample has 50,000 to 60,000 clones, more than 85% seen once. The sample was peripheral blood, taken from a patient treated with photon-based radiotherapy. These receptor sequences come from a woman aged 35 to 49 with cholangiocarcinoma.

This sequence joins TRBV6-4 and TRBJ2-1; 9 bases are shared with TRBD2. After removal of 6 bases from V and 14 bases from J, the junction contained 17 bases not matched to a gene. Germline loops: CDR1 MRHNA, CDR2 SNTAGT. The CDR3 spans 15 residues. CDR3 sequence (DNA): TGTGCCAGCAGCCCTTGGGAAGCGGGGGGCCACGGGGAGTTCTTC. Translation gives CASSPWEAGGHGEFF.

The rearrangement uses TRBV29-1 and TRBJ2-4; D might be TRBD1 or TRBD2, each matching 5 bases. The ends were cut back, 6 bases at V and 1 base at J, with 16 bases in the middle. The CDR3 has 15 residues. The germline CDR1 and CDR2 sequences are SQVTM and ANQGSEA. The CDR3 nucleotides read TGCAGCGTAGGGACCGACGCCGGGGCCAAAAACATTCAGTACTTC. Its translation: CSVGTDAGAKNIQYF.

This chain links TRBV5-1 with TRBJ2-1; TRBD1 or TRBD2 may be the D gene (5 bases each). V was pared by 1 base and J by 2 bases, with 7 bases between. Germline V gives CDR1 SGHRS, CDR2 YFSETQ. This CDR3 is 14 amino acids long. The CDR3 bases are TGCGCCAGCAGCTTGAGGGACCCCTACAATGAGCAGTTCTTC. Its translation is CASSLRDPYNEQFF.

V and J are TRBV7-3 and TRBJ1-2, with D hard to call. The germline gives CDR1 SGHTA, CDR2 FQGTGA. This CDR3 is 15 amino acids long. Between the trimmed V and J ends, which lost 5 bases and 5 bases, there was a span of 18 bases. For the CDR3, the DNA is TGTGCCAGCAGCGCCTCTTCACGGACGGGTTATGGCTACACCTTC. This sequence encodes CASSASSRTGYGYTF.

For the CDR3, the DNA is TGCGCCAGCAGCTTGGGGGGGACAGGAAATGAAAAACTGTTTTTT. This codes for CASSLGGTGNEKLFF. The chain uses TRBV5-1 and TRBJ1-4; 8 bases align to TRBD1. The CDR3 totals 15 residues. The germline gives CDR1 SGHRS, CDR2 YFSETQ. V trimming: 0 bases; J trimming: 5 bases; junction bases outside the gene matches: 3.

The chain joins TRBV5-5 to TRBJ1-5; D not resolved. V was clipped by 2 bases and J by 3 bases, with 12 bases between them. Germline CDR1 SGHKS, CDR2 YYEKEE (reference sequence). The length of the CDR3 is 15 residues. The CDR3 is CASSFGEADNQPQHF. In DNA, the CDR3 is TGTGCCAGCAGCTTCGGGGAAGCGGACAATCAGCCCCAGCATTTT.

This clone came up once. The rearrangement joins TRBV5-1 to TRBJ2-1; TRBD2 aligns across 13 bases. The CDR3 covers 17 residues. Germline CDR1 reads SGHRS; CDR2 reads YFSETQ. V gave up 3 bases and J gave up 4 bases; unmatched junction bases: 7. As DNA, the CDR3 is TGCGCCAGCAGCTGGGGACTAGCGGGAATGAGGTACAATGAGCAGTTCTTC. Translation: CASSWGLAGMRYNEQFF.

The CDR3 here is CASLTGLEKLFF. The DNA of the CDR3 is TGTGCCAGCCTAACAGGGTTAGAAAAACTGTTTTTT. The rearrangement links TRBV6-1 to TRBJ1-4; possible D gene TRBD1, 6 bases. The CDR3 spans 12 residues. Trimming took off 8 bases at V and 8 bases at J, with 12 bases between the two ends. Per germline, CDR1 MNHNS and CDR2 SASEGT.

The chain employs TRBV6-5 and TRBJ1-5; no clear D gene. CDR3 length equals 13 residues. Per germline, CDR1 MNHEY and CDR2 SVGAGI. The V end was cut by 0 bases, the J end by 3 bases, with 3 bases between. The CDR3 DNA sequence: TGTGCCAGCAGTTACTCGTCCAATCAGCCCCAGCATTTT. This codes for CASSYSSNQPQHF.

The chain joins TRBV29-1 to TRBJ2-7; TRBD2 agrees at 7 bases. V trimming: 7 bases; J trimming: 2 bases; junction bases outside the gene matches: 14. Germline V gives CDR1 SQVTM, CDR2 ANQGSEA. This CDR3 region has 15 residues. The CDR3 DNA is TGCAGCGCCGGAGCGAAGCGGGACCTAGCCTACGAGCAGTACTTC. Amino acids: CSAGAKRDLAYEQYF.

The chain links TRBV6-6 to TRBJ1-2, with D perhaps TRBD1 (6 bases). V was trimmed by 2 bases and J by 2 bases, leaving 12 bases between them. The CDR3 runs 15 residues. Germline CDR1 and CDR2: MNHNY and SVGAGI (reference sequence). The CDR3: CASSYAGAQNYGYTF. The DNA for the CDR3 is TGTGCCAGCAGTTACGCAGGGGCACAGAACTATGGCTACACCTTC.

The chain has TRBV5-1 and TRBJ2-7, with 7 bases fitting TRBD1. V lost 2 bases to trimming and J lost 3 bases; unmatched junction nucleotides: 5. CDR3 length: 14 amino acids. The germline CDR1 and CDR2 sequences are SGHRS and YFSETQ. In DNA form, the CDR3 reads TGCGCCAGCAGCTTAGGGACAGTCAGCTACGAGCAGTACTTC. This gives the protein CASSLGTVSYEQYF.

The CDR3 DNA follows: TGTGCCAGTAGTATAGCTGGGGGTCATGCGAACACCGGGGAGCTGTTTTTT. It codes for CASSIAGGHANTGELFF. The chain joins TRBV19 to TRBJ2-2; D may correspond to TRBD1 or TRBD2 (5 bases each). This CDR3 comprises 17 residues. From germline, CDR1 is LNHDA and CDR2 SQIVND (reference sequence). V was trimmed by 1 base and J by 0 bases, leaving 12 bases between them.